This TCR beta chain is drawn from a study of CD8 T cells in Susac syndrome. An amount of RNA that ranged from roughly 0.45 to 1 ug was reverse transcribed with random hexamers. Amplification of TCR beta CDR3 by immunoSEQ multiplex PCR spanned 54 Vbeta and 13 Jbeta. TCRdb recomputed calls from the immunoSEQ multiplex PCR reads with MiXCR, one row per CDR3 protein. Altogether 110,000 or so distinct CDR3 sequences are present, 92% being singletons, with the ten largest covering around 0.15%. The CDR3 consists of 20 residues. Germline values: CDR1 SGHAT, CDR2 FQDESV (reference sequence). V lost 1 base and J lost 0, with 19 bases in between. CD8+ and CD4+ T cells from blood underwent TCR beta sequencing, which was carried out in a high-throughput format. Healthy donors constituted the control group, matched for age and sex.

Sequencing input: CD4+ T cells from PBMCs. The receptor was derived from a human donor in good health. V gene TRBV11-1 combines with J gene TRBJ2-6; D might be TRBD1 or TRBD2, each matching 5 bases. CDR3 protein: CASSLVVGVGQTSGANVLTF. DNA of the CDR3: TGTGCCAGCAGCTTAGTAGTGGGGGTAGGGCAGACCTCTGGGGCCAACGTCCTGACTTTC. The whole variable domain, filled in from reference TRBV11-1 and TRBJ2-6, reads EAEVAQSPRYKITEKSQAVAFWCDPISGHATLYWYRQILGQGPELLVQFQDESVVDDSQLPKDRFSAERLKGVDSTLKIQPAELGDSAMYLCASSLVVGVGQTSGANVLTFGAGSRLTVL.